This note documents a single TCR beta chain sequence. V lost 4 bases to trimming and J lost 0 bases, with 13 bases between them. Germline loops: CDR1 SGDLS, CDR2 YYNGEE. The CDR3 sequence is 15 residues long. These data are taken from a study of blood T cell repertoires in COVID-19. Across the study: Acute and convalescent COVID-19 specimens originated in the United States, Italy and Spain.

In the study's own analysis: Amplification of reference gene primers was used by the study to estimate nucleated cell counts. Repertoires were generated with immunoSEQ multiplex PCR, while TCRdb's copy carries only in-frame clones and drops some. V, J and clone size derive from that table, while D and trimming were established from the DNA sequence. The repertoire holds approximately 220,000 clones, with approximately 83% as singletons. The chain has TRBV9 and TRBJ1-1, with D perhaps TRBD1 (5 bases). The source material was PBMCs or T cells enriched from blood (not recorded which). The receptor comes from a woman in her 40s who had been exposed to COVID-19. Here the CDR3 reads CASSPPQGMNTEAFF. In DNA, the CDR3 is TGTGCCAGCAGCCCCCCCCAGGGTATGAACACTGAAGCTTTCTTT.